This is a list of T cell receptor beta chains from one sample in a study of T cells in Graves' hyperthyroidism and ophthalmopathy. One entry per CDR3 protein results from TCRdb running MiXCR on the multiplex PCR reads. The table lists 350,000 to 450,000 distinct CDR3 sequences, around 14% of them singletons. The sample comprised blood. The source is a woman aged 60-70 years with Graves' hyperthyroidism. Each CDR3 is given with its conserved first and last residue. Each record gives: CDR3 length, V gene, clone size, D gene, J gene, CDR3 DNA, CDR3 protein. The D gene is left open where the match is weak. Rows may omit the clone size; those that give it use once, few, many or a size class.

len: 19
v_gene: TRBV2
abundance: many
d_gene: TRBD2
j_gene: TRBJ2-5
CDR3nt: TGTGCCAGCAGTGAAGCGCTTCGGGCTAGCGGATCCCAATCGGAGACCCAGTACTTC
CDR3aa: CASSEALRASGSQSETQYF

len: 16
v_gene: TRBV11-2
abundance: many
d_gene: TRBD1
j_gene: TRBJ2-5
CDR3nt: TGTGCCAGCAGGCGTAGGGACAGGGAGGGAGAAGAGACCCAGTACTTC
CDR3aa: CASRRRDREGEETQYF

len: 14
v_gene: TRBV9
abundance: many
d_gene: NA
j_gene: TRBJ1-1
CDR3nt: TGTGCCAGCAGCGTAGTGGGGGACCGCACAGAAGCTTTCTTT
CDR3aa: CASSVVGDRTEAFF

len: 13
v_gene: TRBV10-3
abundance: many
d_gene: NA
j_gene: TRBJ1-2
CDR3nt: TGTGCCATCAGACCCGCAGGGAATAATGGCTACACCTTC
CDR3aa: CAIRPAGNNGYTF

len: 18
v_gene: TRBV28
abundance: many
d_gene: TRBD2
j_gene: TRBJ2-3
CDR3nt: TGTGCCAGCAGGCTCACTAGCGGGAGTCTCCAGCTTCACCATACGCAGTATTTT
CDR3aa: CASRLTSGSLQLHHTQYF

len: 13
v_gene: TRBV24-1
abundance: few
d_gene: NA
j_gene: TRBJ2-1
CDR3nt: TGTGCCACCAGTGATTACTCCTACAATGAGCAGTTCTTC
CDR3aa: CATSDYSYNEQFF

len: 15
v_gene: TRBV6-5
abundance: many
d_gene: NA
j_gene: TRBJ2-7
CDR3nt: TGTGCCAGCAGTTACGATCCCCTGACAACCTACGAGCAGTACTTC
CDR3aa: CASSYDPLTTYEQYF

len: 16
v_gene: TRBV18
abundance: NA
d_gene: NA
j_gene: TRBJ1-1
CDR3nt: TGTACCAGCTCACCACGGGTTGGGAGAATGAACACTGAAGCTTTCTTT
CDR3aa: CTSSPRVGRMNTEAFF

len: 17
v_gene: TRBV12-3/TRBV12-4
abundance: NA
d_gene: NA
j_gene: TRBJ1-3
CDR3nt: TGTGCCAGCAGTCTGTACCGACGGCTGGGACCTGGAAACACCATATATTTT
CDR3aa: CASSLYRRLGPGNTIYF

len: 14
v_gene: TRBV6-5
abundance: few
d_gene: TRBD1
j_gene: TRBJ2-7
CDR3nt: TGTGCCAGCAGTTACCCAGACAGGGGCTACGAGCAGTACTTC
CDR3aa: CASSYPDRGYEQYF

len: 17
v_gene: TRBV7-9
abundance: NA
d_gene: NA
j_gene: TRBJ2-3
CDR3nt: TGTGCCAGCAGCTTAGACCGAGTCAGGGCGGTGGCAGATACGCAGTATTTT
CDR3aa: CASSLDRVRAVADTQYF

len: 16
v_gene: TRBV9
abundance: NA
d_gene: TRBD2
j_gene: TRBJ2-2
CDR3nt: TGTGCCAGCAGCGGCAGGACTAGCGACGGCACCGGGGAGCTGTTTTTT
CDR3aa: CASSGRTSDGTGELFF

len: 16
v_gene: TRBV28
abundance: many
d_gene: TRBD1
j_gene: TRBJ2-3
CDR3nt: TGTGCCAGCAGTTTGGTCAGGGGGAGTACAAGTGATACGCAGTATTTT
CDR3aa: CASSLVRGSTSDTQYF